Here is one T cell receptor (beta chain) with its context. Antigen unknown. The sample is drawn from a study of post-analysis software for immune sequencing data. Overall study: Both relapsing-remitting and secondary progressive multiple sclerosis featured among the disease courses, as did progressive-relapsing multiple sclerosis. Whole-study results and caveats: Normalized Chao1 diversity was significantly lower in multiple sclerosis patients than in controls. TRBV segments more frequent in patients than in controls numbered several and included TRBV5-6, TRBV5-1 and TRBV20-1. Under the F measure, samples that were prepared in one batch clustered strongly together.

The authors incorporated unique molecular identifiers into the TCR beta cDNA libraries. A population of about 0.9 to 10 million T cells gave rise to roughly 500,000 cDNA molecules. Via MiXCR, TCRdb re-called the PCR reads, giving one row per CDR3 protein. Of 650,000 to 900,000 distinct CDR3 sequences listed, roughly 46% are singletons. Trimming at V came to 3 bases and at J to 8 bases, leaving 15 bases not matched to a gene. The CDR3 has 17 residues. Source material: blood. This sequence originates from a girl aged 10 to 17 with multiple sclerosis. V gene TRBV12-3 or TRBV12-4 combines with J gene TRBJ1-2, with TRBD1 matching over 10 bases. The DNA of the CDR3 is TGTGCCAGCAGTTTGGCATTTGACAGGGGGCGTGAGTTCGGCTACACCTTC. Translation: CASSLAFDRGREFGYTF.